The 3 T cell receptor beta chains given below trace back to one sample, sequenced in a study of OX40 agonist ivuxolimab in advanced cancers. Data came from immunoSEQ multiplex PCR; TCRdb stores just in-frame clones and leaves some out. The sample carries tens of thousands of clones, around 80% recorded once. This material consisted of CD4+ or CD8+ T cells sorted from blood, taken in a trial of the OX40 agonist ivuxolimab. The receptors come from an adult with an advanced solid tumor such as melanoma, head and neck, liver or kidney cancer.

This rearrangement joins TRBV11-2 to TRBJ2-7; TRBD2 matches at 10 bases. Germline CDR1 and CDR2: SGHAT and FQNNGV. The J segment lost 1 base and the V segment lost 4 bases, leaving 4 bases of the junction unmatched. The CDR3 loop spans 15 amino acids. The chain's CDR3 is CASSSRTSGSYEQYF. The CDR3 nucleotides read TGTGCCAGCAGCTCGCGGACTAGCGGTTCCTACGAGCAGTACTTC.

The chain couples TRBV5-4 to TRBJ2-5; D is possibly TRBD1 or TRBD2 (5 bases each). The V end was cut by 5 bases, the J end by 0 bases, with 11 bases between. The CDR3 runs 14 residues. Germline V lookup: CDR1 SGHNT, CDR2 YYREEE (reference sequence). The DNA of the CDR3 is TGTGCCAGCAGTATTGGGACCAACCAAGAGACCCAGTACTTC. As protein: CASSIGTNQETQYF.

The chain combines TRBV6-5 with TRBJ1-2; no definite D call. Trimming cost V 11 bases and J 5 bases, with 12 bases left between them. The length of the CDR3 is 11 residues. Germline V gene lookup returns CDR1 MNHEY and CDR2 SVGAGI. The CDR3 bases are TGTGCCTCCGGCCAGGATTATGGCTACACCTTC. Amino acid sequence: CASGQDYGYTF.